In its sample, the clone carrying this TCR beta chain was seen once. Random hexamers were used to reverse transcribe roughly 0.45 to 1 ug of RNA. The CDR3 of TCR beta was amplified by immunoSEQ multiplex PCR across 54 Vbeta and 13 Jbeta. One entry per CDR3 protein results from TCRdb running MiXCR on the immunoSEQ multiplex PCR reads. The sample consists of some 130,000 distinct CDR3 sequences, approximately 95% of them appearing once. The data derive from a study of CD8 T cells in Susac syndrome. Study summary: When blood was drawn, patients with Susac syndrome were on intravenous immunoglobulin alone, on corticosteroids, or therapy-naive.

Patients with Susac syndrome showed fulfilment of recently defined diagnostic criteria for definite or probable disease. Bulk CD8+ and CD4+ cells came from magnetic negative isolation; CD8+ TEMRA by FACS. With V trimmed by 1 base and J by 5 bases, 6 bases remained unmatched. The CDR3 runs to 17 residues. Germline V lookup: CDR1 SGHVS, CDR2 FQNEAQ. The sequenced material came from CD8+ T cells from PBMCs. The chain has TRBV7-8 and TRBJ2-5; 14 bases fit TRBD2. The source is a human donor with Susac syndrome. CDR3: CASSLVTSGRAGETQYF. The CDR3 bases are TGTGCCAGCAGCTTAGTGACTAGCGGGAGGGCCGGGGAGACCCAGTACTTC.